The sequence of this T cell receptor beta chain was determined in a study of cytomegalovirus exposure and HLA in healthy donors. Primers for the PCR totalled 60 Vbeta and 13 Jbeta. Only in-frame clones appear in the TCRdb table, and some are missing; sequencing was by immunoSEQ multiplex PCR. The sample carries about 83,000 clones, 78% recorded once. This receptor was taken from a young man in good health and CMV-seropositive. Sample: PBMCs.

CDR3 in DNA: TGCAGCGTGGGGGGGGGCAGTAGCCAGGATCAGCCCCAGCATTTT. Translated: CSVGGGSSQDQPQHF. V and J are TRBV29-1 and TRBJ1-5, with a weak D call TRBD1 (6 bases). V was clipped by 6 bases and J by 5 bases, with 20 bases between them. Germline lookup yields CDR1 SQVTM and CDR2 ANQGSEA. The CDR3 is made up of 15 amino acids.